This T cell receptor beta chain was sequenced in a study of molecular identifiers for immune sequencing clone quantification. Study-level information: Four portions were sequenced after RNA from about 21,000 or 97,000 naive CD8 cells was split five ways in replicates. Study-wide findings and caveats: It was shown that clones above 20 RNA copies held over 98% of effector molecules, but under 1% in naive cells.

Germline V gene sequence: CDR1 LNHDA, CDR2 SQIVND (reference sequence). V was pared by 6 bases and J by 2 bases, with 17 bases between. This CDR3 region has 16 residues. Worth noting for this clonotype: Its target is unknown. A much larger clone is a single base away; this may be a read error. Since the CDR3 does not end with the conserved phenylalanine or tryptophan, this likely comes from a read error.

Libraries of naive CD8 T cells were made from around 20,000 to 1,000,000 sorted cells. They used 10%, 30% or 50% RNA. Previously described methods with listed TCR primers produced the bulk TCR libraries. Each CDR3 protein is one row after TCRdb ran MiXCR on the PCR reads. This sample has about 97,000 distinct CDR3 sequences; 20% to 25% occur once, and the top ten carry approximately 0.91%. Specimen: naive CD8+ T cells from blood, with Jurkat cell RNA spiked in. Subset denoted: FACS-sorted CD8+CD4-CCR7+CD45RA+ naive T cells. The receptor was derived from a human donor in good health. Some libraries in this study had Jurkat cell RNA spiked in. The chain combines TRBV19 with TRBJ2-1; possible D gene TRBD2, 6 bases. CDR3 nucleotide sequence: TGTGCCAGTAGCATCAGGTTGCTAGCGACCTACAATGAGCAGTTCCTC. Translating it yields CASSIRLLATYNEQFL.